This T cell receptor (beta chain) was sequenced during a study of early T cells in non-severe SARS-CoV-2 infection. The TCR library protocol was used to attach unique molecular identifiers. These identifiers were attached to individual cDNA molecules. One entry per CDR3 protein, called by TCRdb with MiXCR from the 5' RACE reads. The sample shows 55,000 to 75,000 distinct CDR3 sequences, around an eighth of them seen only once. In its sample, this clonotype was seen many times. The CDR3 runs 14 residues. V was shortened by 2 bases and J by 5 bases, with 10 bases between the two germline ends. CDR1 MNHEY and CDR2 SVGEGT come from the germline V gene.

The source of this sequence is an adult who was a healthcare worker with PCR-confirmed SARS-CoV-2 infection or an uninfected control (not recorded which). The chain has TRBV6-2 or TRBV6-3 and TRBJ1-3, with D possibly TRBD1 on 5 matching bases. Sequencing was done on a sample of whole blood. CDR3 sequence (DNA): TGTGCCAGCAGTTACGACAGCTACCGAAACACCATATATTTT. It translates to CASSYDSYRNTIYF.